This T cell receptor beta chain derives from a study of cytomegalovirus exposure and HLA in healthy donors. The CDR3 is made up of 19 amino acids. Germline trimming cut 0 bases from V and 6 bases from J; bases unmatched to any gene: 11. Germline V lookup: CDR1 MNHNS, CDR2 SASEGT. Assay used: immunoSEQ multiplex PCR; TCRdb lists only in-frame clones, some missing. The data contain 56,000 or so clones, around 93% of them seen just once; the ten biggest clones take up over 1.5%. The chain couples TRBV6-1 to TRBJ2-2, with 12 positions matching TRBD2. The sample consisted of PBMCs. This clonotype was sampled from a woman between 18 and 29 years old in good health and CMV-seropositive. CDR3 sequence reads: CASSEARFTSGGNAGELFF. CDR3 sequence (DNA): TGTGCCAGCAGTGAAGCGCGGTTTACTAGCGGGGGGAATGCCGGGGAGCTGTTTTTT.